These 25 T cell receptor beta chains were all obtained from the same sample, sequenced in a study of control samples from healthy donors and cancer patients. The protocol was immunoSEQ multiplex PCR, while the TCRdb copy is restricted to in-frame clones and leaves out a portion. Of 90,000 to 110,000 clones in the sample, 83% were seen once. The sample was blood. The receptor set was obtained from a woman aged 45-60 years in good health.

The chain has TRBV5-5 and TRBJ1-3; 7 nucleotides agree with TRBD1. The junction had 9 bases not matched to a gene; V was cut back by 4 bases and J by 2 bases. This CDR3 region has 16 residues. From germline, CDR1 is SGHKS and CDR2 YYEKEE (reference sequence). The CDR3 coding sequence is TGTGCCAGCAGCCCCCCAGGGGGGACGGCTGGAAACACCATATATTTT. Protein product: CASSPPGGTAGNTIYF.

The chain carries TRBV7-2 and TRBJ1-1, with D possibly matching TRBD1 (6 bases). The germline CDR1 and CDR2 sequences are SGHTA and FQGNSA. This CDR3 contains 13 residues. The V gene lost 5 bases and the J gene lost 5 bases, with 12 bases spanning the gap. This CDR3 reads CASSNKQGTEAFF. In DNA form, the CDR3 reads TGTGCCAGCAGCAATAAACAGGGAACTGAAGCTTTCTTT.

This chain uses TRBV4-3 with TRBJ1-1; 7 positions agree with TRBD1. Germline CDR1 and CDR2: LGHNA and YSLEER. The CDR3 spans 16 residues. Trimming took 0 bases from V and 3 from J; bases not matched to a gene: 7. CDR3: CASSQDPDRVDTEAFF. The CDR3 DNA is TGCGCCAGCAGCCAAGATCCTGACAGGGTGGACACTGAAGCTTTCTTT.

The genes are TRBV6-4 and TRBJ2-7; tentative D call: TRBD1 (5 bases). Germline assignment: CDR1 MRHNA and CDR2 SNTAGT. V lost 0 bases, J lost 5 bases, and 11 bases lay in between. The CDR3 extends over 14 amino acids. The CDR3 reads CASSDSGVRNEQYF. The CDR3 DNA is TGTGCCAGCAGTGACTCAGGGGTACGAAACGAGCAGTACTTC.

The chain joins TRBV28 to TRBJ2-1, with D perhaps TRBD2 (7 bases). The CDR3 spans 15 residues. CDR1 and CDR2 from the germline V gene are MDHEN and SYDVKM. V lost 7 bases and J lost 6, with 19 bases in between. CDR3 DNA sequence: TGTGCCAGCAACGCCCGGGGGGCCTGGCGCAATGAGCAGTTCTTC. It specifies CASNARGAWRNEQFF. Using reference TRBV28 and TRBJ2-1 for the parts outside the CDR3, the full variable domain is DVKVTQSSRYLVKRTGEKVFLECVQDMDHENMFWYRQDPGLGLRLIYFSYDVKMKEKGDIPEGYSVSREKKERFSLILESASTNQTSMYLCASNARGAWRNEQFFGPGTRLTVL.

This clone was detected once. The chain employs TRBV19 and TRBJ2-3; either TRBD1 or TRBD2 may supply D (5 bases each). Germline V gene lookup returns CDR1 LNHDA and CDR2 SQIVND (reference sequence). V was cut by 6 bases and J by 2 bases, with 18 bases left in between. This CDR3 is built from 16 residues. CDR3 sequence (DNA): TGTGCCAGTAGCGCTCCCGGGACCAACTACACAGATACGCAGTATTTT. Its translation: CASSAPGTNYTDTQYF.

This clone was observed a handful of times. The rearrangement links TRBV4-1 to TRBJ1-2; D not resolved. V lost 0 bases, J lost 4 bases, and 12 bases lay in between. The germline gives CDR1 MGHRA, CDR2 YSYEKL. The CDR3 totals 15 residues. CDR3 DNA sequence: TGCGCCAGCAGCCAAGAGGTTGAAGGTTCCTATGGCTACACCTTC. The encoded protein is CASSQEVEGSYGYTF.

The chain recombines TRBV6-6 with TRBJ1-1; D gene ambiguous. V was cut by 4 bases and J by 7 bases, with 13 bases left in between. Germline CDR1 reads MNHNY; CDR2 reads SVGAGI (reference sequence). This CDR3 is built from 13 residues. The CDR3 loop is CASSSQVLGEAFF. CDR3 DNA: TGTGCCAGCAGTTCGCAGGTTCTCGGTGAAGCTTTCTTT.

The rearrangement joins TRBV5-4 to TRBJ1-3, with TRBD1 as a possible D gene (5 bases). This CDR3 has 15 amino acids. The germline V and J ends were trimmed by 2 bases and 0 bases, with 9 bases remaining between them. In germline, CDR1 is SGHNT, CDR2 YYREEE (reference sequence). The CDR3 is CASSFWGGSGNTIYF. The DNA for the CDR3 is TGTGCCAGCAGCTTCTGGGGGGGCTCTGGAAACACCATATATTTT.

This clone was detected only once. This sequence joins TRBV7-9 and TRBJ2-1; possible D gene TRBD1, 6 bases. Per the germline V gene, CDR1 is SEHNR and CDR2 is FQNEAQ (reference sequence). V lost 9 bases and J 1 base, leaving 13 bases between the germline ends. The CDR3 loop spans 14 amino acids. The CDR3 nucleotides read TGTGCCAGTAACCGGGACACATCCTACAATGAGCAGTTCTTC. Translating it yields CASNRDTSYNEQFF.

The CDR3 DNA reads as TGTGCCAGCAGCCAAGGGGGAGGGAGCAATCAGCCCCAGCATTTT. Translating gives CASSQGGGSNQPQHF. The chain employs TRBV14 and TRBJ1-5; D ambiguous. The V gene lost 1 base and the J gene lost 1 base, with 8 bases spanning the gap. The CDR3 has 15 residues. Germline assignment: CDR1 SGHDN and CDR2 FVKESK.

This clone was counted between two and nine times. The V gene is TRBV3-1 (or the pseudogene TRBV3-2), the J gene TRBJ1-4; D not resolved. V shed 0 bases and J shed 5 bases, with 10 bases lying between them. The CDR3 consists of 15 residues. Germline CDR1 is LGHDT and CDR2 is YNNKEL (reference sequence). The CDR3 is CASSQDAGTNEKLFF. The CDR3 nucleotides read TGTGCCAGCAGCCAAGACGCTGGCACCAATGAAAAACTGTTTTTT.

The chain carries TRBV5-1 and TRBJ2-2; TRBD2 matches at 12 bases. The CDR3 totals 17 residues. The V gene end was trimmed by 2 bases and the J gene end by 6 bases; junction bases not matched to a gene: 8. CDR1 and CDR2 from the germline V gene are SGHRS and YFSETQ. CDR3 protein: CASSFGLAGGPSGELFF. The CDR3 bases are TGCGCCAGCAGCTTCGGGCTAGCGGGGGGGCCTTCCGGGGAGCTGTTTTTT.

This chain links TRBV27 with TRBJ1-6; 7 positions agree with TRBD1. The ends lost 5 bases at V and 5 bases at J; junction bases unmatched: 6. This CDR3 region has 15 residues. Germline lookup yields CDR1 MNHEY and CDR2 SMNVEV (reference sequence). Written as DNA, the CDR3 is TGTGCCAGCAGTCTGGAAGGGGGCAATAATTCACCCCTCCACTTT. It translates to CASSLEGGNNSPLHF.

The chain uses TRBV29-1 and TRBJ2-5; D gene unclear. Germline CDR1 is SQVTM and CDR2 is ANQGSEA. The length of the CDR3 is 13 residues. Trimming pared 4 bases from V and 2 bases from J, leaving 11 bases between. The CDR3 loop reads CSVAAIIQETQYF. In nucleotides, the CDR3 is TGCAGCGTTGCCGCGATAATACAAGAGACCCAGTACTTC.

The CDR3 reads CASSQRQGPEAFF. The CDR3 region has the DNA TGTGCCAGCAGCCAACGACAGGGGCCTGAAGCTTTCTTT. The chain has TRBV14 and TRBJ1-1; 8 nucleotides agree with TRBD1. J lost 6 bases, V lost 2 bases, and 2 bases had no gene match. The CDR3 is 13 residues long. CDR1 and CDR2 (germline): SGHDN, FVKESK.

The chain employs TRBV11-3 and TRBJ2-7; 11 bases map to TRBD1. Germline-derived CDR1 and CDR2 are SGHNT and YENEEA. This CDR3 region has 13 residues. V shed 5 bases and J 6 bases; nucleotides not matched to a gene: 3. As DNA, the CDR3 is TGTGCCAGCAGCACGGACAGGGGGCTCGAGCAGTACTTC. Protein sequence: CASSTDRGLEQYF. Full variable domain (remainder filled in from reference TRBV11-3 and TRBJ2-7): EAGVVQSPRYKIIEKKQPVAFWCNPISGHNTLYWYLQNLGQGPELLIRYENEEAVDDSQLPKDRFSAERLKGVDSTLKIQPAELGDSAVYLCASSTDRGLEQYFGPGTRLTVT.

The genes are TRBV28 and TRBJ1-6; TRBD1 might be the D (6 bases). This CDR3 comprises 14 residues. Germline assignment: CDR1 MDHEN and CDR2 SYDVKM. V lost 1 base and J 9 bases, leaving 10 bases between the germline ends. The CDR3 spells CASSLFRGSSPLHF. CDR3 nucleotide sequence: TGTGCCAGCAGTTTATTTAGGGGGTCTTCACCCCTCCACTTT.

The sample holds a few counts of this clone. The chain joins TRBV4-3 to TRBJ2-1; D not resolved. CDR1 LGHNA and CDR2 YSLEER come from the germline V gene. V was pared by 0 bases and J by 5 bases, with 14 bases between. This CDR3 is 16 amino acids long. The CDR3 nucleotides are TGCGCCAGCAGCCAAGAGGGTGTCGGTAGCCACAATGAGCAGTTCTTC. Translation gives CASSQEGVGSHNEQFF.

The chain recombines TRBV9 with TRBJ2-2; 11 nucleotides agree with TRBD2. The V gene's germline CDR1 is SGDLS and CDR2 YYNGEE. CDR3 length: 14 amino acids. Losses at the gene ends were 3 bases for V and 7 bases for J; bases not matched to a gene: 2. Written as DNA, the CDR3 is TGTGCCAGCAGCGCGGGACTAGCGGTCGGGGAGCTGTTTTTT. Protein: CASSAGLAVGELFF.

The J gene is TRBJ2-7, the V gene TRBV2; 9 bases agree with TRBD1. CDR3 size: 16 residues. Germline values: CDR1 SNHLY, CDR2 FYNNEI. Trimming cost V 4 bases and J 1 base; bases outside gene matches: 8. The CDR3 nucleotides are TGTGCCAGCAGTGTGGGCCCGGGACAGGGTTCCTACGAGCAGTACTTC. It specifies CASSVGPGQGSYEQYF.

The gene calls are TRBV15 and TRBJ2-7, with D unclear. The germline V gene encodes CDR1 LNHNV and CDR2 YYDKDF (reference sequence). Trimming took 5 bases from V and 2 from J, leaving 16 bases between them. The CDR3 length is 15 residues. The CDR3 DNA reads as TGTGCCACCAGCCCCGTCCAGACTGGCACCTACGAGCAGTACTTC. Protein product: CATSPVQTGTYEQYF.

The chain combines TRBV19 with TRBJ2-2; TRBD1 matches at 9 bases. V lost 10 bases and J lost 7; bases outside the gene matches: 10. This CDR3 is 14 amino acids long. Germline V gives CDR1 LNHDA, CDR2 SQIVND (reference sequence). In DNA form, the CDR3 reads TGTGCCACAACCAGCGGACAGGGGTACGGGGAGCTGTTTTTT. Its protein is CATTSGQGYGELFF.

This chain connects TRBV29-1 to TRBJ2-2; 9 bases are shared with TRBD1. This CDR3 contains 14 residues. In germline, CDR1 is SQVTM, CDR2 ANQGSEA. V was pared by 5 bases and J by 4 bases, with 5 bases of the junction left unmatched. CDR3 residues: CSVTGQGSTGELFF. The CDR3 DNA sequence: TGCAGCGTTACAGGACAGGGGAGCACCGGGGAGCTGTTTTTT.

The V and J genes are TRBV29-1 and TRBJ2-3; tentatively, D is TRBD2 (6 bases). Trimming removed 3 bases at V and 4 bases at J, with 11 bases between. CDR3 length: 13 amino acids. Germline loops: CDR1 SQVTM, CDR2 ANQGSEA. The CDR3 coding sequence is TGCAGCGTTGACGTCGGGAGCGCAGATACGCAGTATTTT. The encoded protein is CSVDVGSADTQYF.